This T cell receptor (beta chain) was profiled in a study of T-cell reconstitution after alpha-beta-depleted transplantation in children. This clonotype was observed a few times. This sample's TCRbeta library carried unique molecular identifier barcodes. MiXCR was run by TCRdb on the PCR reads, yielding one entry per CDR3 protein. In the table there are around 110,000 distinct CDR3 sequences, around 10% of which are singletons. Germline values: CDR1 SEHNR, CDR2 FQNEAQ (reference sequence). This CDR3 has 15 residues. The V end lost 1 base, the J end lost 5 bases, and 14 bases lay between the germline ends.

This specimen consisted of PBMCs, obtained before TCRalphabeta/CD19-depleted stem cell transplant. The sequence was collected from a boy aged 2 to 9 with acute lymphoblastic leukemia, due to receive a stem cell transplant. The chain recombines TRBV7-9 with TRBJ2-5; the D gene is possibly TRBD2 (6 bases). The chain's CDR3 is CASSLVATRVETQYF. The DNA for the CDR3 is TGTGCCAGCAGCTTAGTCGCGACTAGAGTCGAGACCCAGTACTTC.